The sequence of this T cell receptor beta chain was determined in a study of T-cell memory formation after mild COVID-19. Study-level results: Among clones contracting day 15 to 85, CD4/CD8 was balanced, whereas later expanders leaned CD4+. Some clones that responded were present in memory (sampled pre-infection), which suggests cross-reactive memory joined.

V lost 5 bases and J lost 7, with 14 bases in between. Germline CDR1 reads LNHDA; CDR2 reads SQIVND (reference sequence). The CDR3 contains 13 residues. Notes on this clonotype: As yet, its antigen is unknown.

TCRdb ran MiXCR on the 5' RACE reads and lists one entry per CDR3 protein. Of roughly 240,000 distinct CDR3 sequences listed, 15% are singletons. The receptor was isolated from an adult woman who had mild COVID-19 (a few samples of this study predate the infection). Cell type and time point are not known. The chain combines TRBV19 with TRBJ1-1, with D perhaps TRBD1 (5 bases). Sequencing input: PBMCs or a T cell subset sorted from them (not recorded which). CDR3 in DNA: TGTGCCAGTAGTGCCCCCGGGACCCTTGAAGCTTTCTTT. Its translation: CASSAPGTLEAFF.